This section outlines one T cell receptor (beta chain) sequence together with its context. What it binds is not known. The sample belongs to a study of shared clonotypes between healthy human individuals. General study findings and limits: Despite large depth, rarefaction showed incomplete sorted-subset sequencing.

Trimming cost V 2 bases and J 2 bases; bases outside gene matches: 6. The germline CDR1 and CDR2 sequences are KGHSH and LQKENI. CDR3 length: 15 residues. Template for every sorted-subset replicate PCR totaled 150 to 250 ng DNA, approximately 30,000 T cell genomes. Libraries were prepared by immunoSEQ multiplex PCR; TCRdb keeps only in-frame clonotypes and omits some of them. The sample lists roughly 2.5 million clones, around 90% occurring once. The chain carries TRBV18 and TRBJ2-7; 7 bases fit TRBD2. Source material: naive CD4+ T cells sorted from blood. Subset indicated: CD45RA+ positively selected. This clonotype was sampled from a man aged 18-30 years in good health. The CDR3 protein is CASSPIASGTYEQYF. CDR3 DNA: TGTGCCAGCTCACCAATAGCTAGCGGAACCTACGAGCAGTACTTC. Full variable domain (outside the CDR3, taken from reference TRBV18 and TRBJ2-7): NAGVMQNPRHLVRRRGQEARLRCSPMKGHSHVYWYRQLPEEGLKFMVYLQKENIIDESGMPKERFSAEFPKEGPSILRIQQVVRGDSAAYFCASSPIASGTYEQYFGPGTRLTVT.